This record looks at one T cell receptor beta chain sequence and its context. Its antigen remains unknown. TCRdb used MiXCR to reprocess the reads, holding one entry per CDR3 protein. The table lists around 290,000 distinct CDR3 sequences, about 25% of them singletons. The source of the sample is a study of T cell repertoires in cytomegalovirus infection. Study-wide results and caveats: HLA-C-restricted CMV clonotypes gave the most frequent clonotype in two of eight donors. Carriers of CMV plus the relevant HLA were identified by cumulative public TCR beta family frequency.

The CDR3 has 18 amino acids. Germline values: CDR1 SGHNT, CDR2 YYREEE (reference sequence). V trimming: 0 bases; J trimming: 0 bases; junction bases outside the gene matches: 8. The receptor comes from a human donor in good health (CMV status not recorded). Some clones in this sample may be carry-over from other donors' samples. Sequences were obtained from PBMCs. This chain uses TRBV5-4 with TRBJ2-5; 10 bases fit TRBD2. The CDR3 protein is CASSLDGIAGGNQETQYF. DNA for the CDR3: TGTGCCAGCAGCTTGGACGGTATAGCGGGAGGCAACCAAGAGACCCAGTACTTC.